What follows describes a single T cell receptor (beta chain). In the PCR, 60 Vbeta and 13 Jbeta primers were used. Data came from immunoSEQ multiplex PCR; TCRdb stores just in-frame clones and leaves some out. The repertoire holds some 150,000 clones, with 55% to 80% as singletons. The data derive from a study of cytomegalovirus exposure and HLA in healthy donors. Overall study: Findings of an earlier analysis included 110 million or so unique TCR beta sequences from roughly 190 million T cells.

The receptor comes from a woman between 55 and 75 years old in good health and CMV-seropositive. The sequenced sample consisted of PBMCs.

The CDR3 sequence: CASSLPGQALREQYF. The CDR3 region has the DNA TGTGCCAGCAGCCTACCGGGACAGGCCCTCCGTGAGCAGTACTTC. V is TRBV7-9 and J is TRBJ2-7; 8 bases map to TRBD1. The CDR3 loop spans 15 amino acids. Germline-derived CDR1 and CDR2 are SEHNR and FQNEAQ (reference sequence). Trimming at V came to 5 bases and at J to 7 bases, leaving 13 bases not matched to a gene.